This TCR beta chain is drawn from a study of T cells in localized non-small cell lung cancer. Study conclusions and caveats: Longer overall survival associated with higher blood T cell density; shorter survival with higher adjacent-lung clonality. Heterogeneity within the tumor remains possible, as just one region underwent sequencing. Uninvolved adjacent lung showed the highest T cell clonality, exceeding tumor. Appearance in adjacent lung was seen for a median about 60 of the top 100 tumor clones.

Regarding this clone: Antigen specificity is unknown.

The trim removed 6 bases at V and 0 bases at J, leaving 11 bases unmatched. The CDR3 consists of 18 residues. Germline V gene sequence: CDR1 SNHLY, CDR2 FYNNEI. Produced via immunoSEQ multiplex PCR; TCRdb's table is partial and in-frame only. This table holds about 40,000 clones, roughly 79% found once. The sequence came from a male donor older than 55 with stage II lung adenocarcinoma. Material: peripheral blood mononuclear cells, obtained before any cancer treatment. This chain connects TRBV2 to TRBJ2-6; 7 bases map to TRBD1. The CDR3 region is CASRGQRQSISGANVLTF. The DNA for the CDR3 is TGTGCCAGCAGGGGACAGCGACAGTCGATCTCTGGGGCCAACGTCCTGACTTTC.